The entry below describes one T cell receptor (beta chain). The data belong to a study of blood T cell repertoires in COVID-19. Study at large: Material from acute and convalescent COVID-19 was sourced from the United States, Italy and Spain.

As originally analysed: The authors estimated nucleated cell counts from reference gene primer amplification. The table came from immunoSEQ multiplex PCR; TCRdb's copy has only in-frame clones and leaves some out. V and J calls and clone size follow that table, whereas D and trimming were derived from the DNA. The sample has some 50,000 clones; roughly 86% are singletons. CDR3 length: 15 amino acids. V shed 3 bases and J 5 bases; nucleotides not matched to a gene: 5. CDR1 and CDR2 (germline): MNHNS, SASEGT. The chain carries TRBV6-1 and TRBJ2-3, with 10 bases fitting TRBD1. This TCR was recovered from a woman aged 55-70 years with acute or convalescent COVID-19. The sample comprised peripheral blood. The CDR3: CASSDFRTGGDTQYF. Written as DNA, the CDR3 is TGTGCCAGCAGTGATTTTAGGACAGGGGGAGATACGCAGTATTTT.